The entry that follows covers one T cell receptor (beta chain) sequence. The target antigen is unknown. MiXCR was run by TCRdb on the 5' RACE reads, yielding one entry per CDR3 protein. This sample has some 120,000 distinct CDR3 sequences, with under 8.5% found just once. The sample belongs to a study of T cells after yellow fever vaccination. Looking at the study overall: Each low-cell-number fraction was prepared by means of SMART-Seq v4 Ultra Low Input.

General study points: Most clones from primary vaccination resurfaced after the booster (about 95% CD4, 88% CD8). A weaker secondary response peaked on day 5, the primary on day 15. Abundant contaminating clonotypes from the bulk population could appear in FACS-sorted repertoires.

The CDR3 is made up of 12 amino acids. V was pared by 6 bases and J by 6 bases, with 11 bases between. This TCR was recovered from a man between 18 and 35 years old who received the YFV17D yellow fever vaccine. The input for sequencing was CD4+ T cells sorted from PBMCs, taken more than 8 days after the first yellow fever vaccination. The genes are TRBV12-3 or TRBV12-4 and TRBJ1-2; D might be TRBD1 (6 bases). The DNA of the CDR3 is TGTGCCAGCAGCTCAGGGGAAGATGGCTACACCTTC. Encoded protein: CASSSGEDGYTF.